This TCR beta chain emerged from a study of T cell responses to AZD1222 COVID-19 vaccine. Study conclusions and caveats: Just a handful of AZD1222 recipients were seropositive at baseline.

Trimming cost V 5 bases and J 5 bases; bases outside gene matches: 11. The CDR3 spans 15 residues. Germline assignment: CDR1 SGHAT and CDR2 FQNNGV. Assay: immunoSEQ multiplex PCR; the TCRdb copy retains only in-frame clones and omits some. This table has roughly 98,000 clones, 85% to 90% appearing once. As concerns this clone: As yet, its antigen is unknown.

The rearrangement joins TRBV11-2 to TRBJ1-2; 7 nucleotides align to TRBD1. The receptor comes from an adult who received the AZD1222 COVID-19 vaccine. The material sequenced was peripheral blood, taken 28 days after the second AZD1222 dose. CDR3 amino acids: CASSPSTGKNYGYTF. The CDR3 bases are TGTGCCAGCAGCCCTTCGACAGGGAAGAATTATGGCTACACCTTC.